This T cell receptor beta chain was profiled in a study of blood T cell repertoires in COVID-19. Study in general: Some COVID-19 samples were acute and others convalescent; all came from the United States, Italy and Spain. T cells, B-cell-depleted T cells, or PBMCs supplied cDNA or gDNA.

Between the trimmed V and J ends, which lost 3 bases and 3 bases, there was a span of 15 bases. This CDR3 is 15 amino acids long. CDR1 and CDR2 from the germline V gene are LNHDA and SQIVND (reference sequence). Original processing notes: It was from reference gene primer amplification that nucleated cell counts were estimated. Assay used: immunoSEQ multiplex PCR; TCRdb lists only in-frame clones, some missing. The V and J calls and clone size come from that table; D and trimming were worked out from the DNA. The sample shows fewer than 350,000 clones, about 86% of them seen only once. The sample was peripheral blood. The clonotype comes from a woman under 40 who had recovered from COVID-19. The chain joins TRBV19 to TRBJ2-7; maybe TRBD1 (5 bases). CDR3 residues: CASSIDDSRYYEQYF. For the CDR3, the DNA is TGTGCCAGTAGTATCGATGACAGTCGTTACTACGAGCAGTACTTC.